Shown below are 23 T cell receptor beta chains from a single sample sequenced in a study of shared T cell receptors in the human thymus (dated by TCRdb to the early 2020s). Receptor libraries were prepared by the immunoSEQ multiplex PCR assay. This is the immuneACCESS table as TCRdb keeps it, with only in-frame sequences that have V and J called. A part of the clones is gone; compared with another copy, unresolved V genes explain less than half, and the rest is unexplained. The sample table shows hundreds of thousands of clones, and over 75% are seen once. Roughly 0.0094% of the sample rests with the top ten. The same sample was also used in a study of human thymus T cells.

Sequenced input: thymocytes. The receptors originated from a boy under two years old with a congenital heart defect. Donor details come from another sample of the same person, matched by shared clones.

The chain couples TRBV6-1 to TRBJ1-2; 7 nucleotides line up with TRBD1. The V gene's germline CDR1 is MNHNS and CDR2 SASEGT. The CDR3 sequence is 16 residues long. Trimming at V came to 4 bases and at J to 7 bases, leaving 15 bases not matched to a gene. CDR3 DNA sequence: TGTGCCAGCAGTGGGCATGGCCACAGGGGAAGTTGTGGCTACACCTTC. It yields the protein CASSGHGHRGSCGYTF.

With regard to this clone: An end of the junction differs from the germline gene, which may be a read error. This rearrangement joins TRBV14 to TRBJ1-1; D remains unclear. The CDR3 runs to 16 residues. Germline V CDR1 and CDR2: SGHDN, FVKESK. CDR3 in amino acids: CASSQDLEEANAEAFF. In nucleotides, the CDR3 is TGTGCCAGCAGCCAAGATTTGGAGGAGGCGAACGCTGAAGCTTTCTTT.

Here the CDR3 DNA reads TGTGCCAGCAGATATGGGGACACCGACTACGAGCAGTACTTC. Translation: CASRYGDTDYEQYF. The chain links TRBV5-6 to TRBJ2-7, with D tentatively TRBD1 (6 bases). CDR1 and CDR2 (germline): SGHDT, YYEEEE. This CDR3 has 14 amino acids. V lost 5 bases to trimming and J lost 3 bases, with 15 bases between them.

The V gene is TRBV19, the J gene TRBJ2-2, with D possibly being TRBD2 (7 bases). The V end was cut by 10 bases, the J end by 2 bases, with 14 bases between. The CDR3 totals 14 residues. CDR1 is LNHDA, CDR2 SQIVND, per germline (reference sequence). The CDR3 protein is CATGSGTNTGELFF. The CDR3 DNA sequence: TGTGCCACCGGGAGCGGGACAAACACCGGGGAGCTGTTTTTT. Full variable domain (outside the CDR3, taken from reference TRBV19 and TRBJ2-2): DGGITQSPKYLFRKEGQNVTLSCEQNLNHDAMYWYRQDPGQGLRLIYYSQIVNDFQKGDIAEGYSVSREKKESFPLTVTSAQKNPTAFYLCATGSGTNTGELFFGEGSRLTVL.

This clone was observed a single time. J is TRBJ2-4 and V is TRBV6-5; TRBD2 matches 9 bases. V was pared by 6 bases and J by 3 bases, with 6 bases of the junction left unmatched. The CDR3 consists of 15 residues. Germline V gene data show CDR1 as MNHEY and CDR2 as SVGAGI. CDR3 loop: CASSIAGEDKNIQYF. The CDR3 nucleotides read TGTGCCAGCAGCATAGCGGGAGAAGACAAAAACATTCAGTACTTC.

This clone was picked up one time. The chain uses TRBV4-3 and TRBJ2-1; 10 bases are a match to TRBD2. The CDR3 loop spans 15 amino acids. Germline trimming cut 3 bases from V and 8 bases from J; bases unmatched to any gene: 7. Looked up from germline, CDR1 is LGHNA and CDR2 is YSLEER. The CDR3 loop is CASSQERGGKDEQFF. In DNA, the CDR3 is TGCGCCAGCAGCCAGGAGCGGGGGGGAAAGGATGAGCAGTTCTTC.

The V and J genes are TRBV27 and TRBJ2-5; the match to TRBD1 covers 8 bases. The CDR3 is 11 amino acids. After removal of 5 bases from V and 13 bases from J, the junction contained 6 bases not matched to a gene. Germline-derived CDR1 and CDR2 are MNHEY and SMNVEV (reference sequence). In DNA form, the CDR3 reads TGTGCCAGCAGTCCCCAGGGGGCTGGGTACTTC. Its protein is CASSPQGAGYF.

This clone was seen only once. The chain couples TRBV27 to TRBJ1-5, with 9 nucleotides matching TRBD1. Germline CDR1 reads MNHEY; CDR2 reads SMNVEV (reference sequence). The CDR3 covers 16 residues. Trimming removed 5 bases from V and 5 bases from J; junction bases left unmatched: 10. This chain's CDR3 is CASSPEQGAQYQPQHF. The CDR3 region has the DNA TGTGCCAGCAGTCCAGAACAGGGGGCCCAGTATCAGCCCCAGCATTTT.

This sequence joins TRBV19 and TRBJ1-2, with 7 bases aligning to TRBD1. Germline-derived CDR1 and CDR2 are LNHDA and SQIVND (reference sequence). The J segment lost 7 bases and the V segment lost 10 bases, leaving 9 bases of the junction unmatched. The CDR3 sequence is 12 residues long. CDR3 in amino acids: CATSQGGGGYTF. CDR3 nucleotides: TGTGCCACCAGTCAGGGGGGTGGTGGCTACACCTTC.

The chain is built from TRBV6-6 and TRBJ2-5; weak D call: TRBD2 (5 bases). CDR1 and CDR2 from the germline V gene are MNHNY and SVGAGI (reference sequence). The V end was cut by 0 bases, the J end by 5 bases, with 7 bases between. CDR3 size: 13 residues. CDR3 in amino acids: CASSYSRGETQYF. CDR3 nucleotide sequence: TGTGCCAGCAGTTACTCGAGAGGGGAGACCCAGTACTTC.

The chain is built from TRBV5-1 and TRBJ2-7, with D uncertain. Germline loops: CDR1 SGHRS, CDR2 YFSETQ. CDR3 length: 16 amino acids. Trimming shortened V by 4 bases and J by 0 bases, and 17 bases separated the two germline ends. The CDR3 protein is CASSVLPAPSSYEQYF. The CDR3 DNA reads TGCGCCAGCAGCGTCCTACCCGCCCCAAGCTCCTACGAGCAGTACTTC. Drawing the rest from reference TRBV5-1 and TRBJ2-7, the complete variable domain is KAGVTQTPRYLIKTRGQQVTLSCSPISGHRSVSWYQQTPGQGLQFLFEYFSETQRNKGNFPGRFSGRQFSNSRSEMNVSTLELGDSALYLCASSVLPAPSSYEQYFGPGTRLTVT.

V is TRBV28 and J is TRBJ2-7; TRBD2 is a possible D gene (6 bases). Germline lookup yields CDR1 MDHEN and CDR2 SYDVKM. Deletions cut 2 bases from V and 2 bases from J, with 22 bases between. This CDR3 is built from 18 residues. The CDR3 region is CASSLPLTSYGVPYEQYF. The CDR3 region has the DNA TGTGCCAGCAGTTTACCCCTCACTAGCTATGGCGTCCCCTACGAGCAGTACTTC.

The V and J genes are TRBV19 and TRBJ1-1; D is unresolved. CDR1 is LNHDA and CDR2 is SQIVND in the germline V gene (reference sequence). This CDR3 is 15 amino acids long. Trimming shortened V by 0 bases and J by 5 bases, and 13 bases separated the two germline ends. This CDR3 is CASSIDLVQDTEAFF. CDR3 DNA sequence: TGTGCCAGTAGTATAGACCTGGTCCAGGATACTGAAGCTTTCTTT.

The chain is built from TRBV5-1 and TRBJ2-7, with 11 bases identical to TRBD2. V shed 0 bases, J shed 3 bases, and the junction held 5 bases outside the gene matches. The CDR3 is made up of 16 amino acids. CDR1 is SGHRS and CDR2 is YFSETQ in the germline V gene. The CDR3 DNA follows: TGCGCCAGCAGCTTGGAAGGGACTAGCGGTTACTACGAGCAGTACTTC. This sequence encodes CASSLEGTSGYYEQYF.

The V and J genes are TRBV4-2 and TRBJ1-2, with D uncertain. Trimming took 0 bases from V and 3 from J, leaving 8 bases between them. This CDR3 region has 14 residues. Looked up from germline, CDR1 is LGHNA and CDR2 is YNFKEQ. For the CDR3, the DNA is TGTGCCAGCAGCCAAGACGGGGAAGACTATGGCTACACCTTC. This sequence encodes CASSQDGEDYGYTF.

This rearrangement joins TRBV5-4 to TRBJ2-4; 7 bases line up with TRBD1. This CDR3 has 16 residues. V shed 4 bases and J 0 bases; nucleotides not matched to a gene: 7. Looked up from germline, CDR1 is SGHNT and CDR2 is YYREEE (reference sequence). The CDR3 reads CASSQPTGTAKNIQYF. CDR3 DNA: TGTGCCAGCAGCCAGCCGACAGGGACAGCCAAAAACATTCAGTACTTC.

This clone was observed a single time. This chain connects TRBV10-1 to TRBJ1-6, with 7 bases that match TRBD1. V lost 6 bases and J lost 9; bases outside the gene matches: 8. Germline assignment: CDR1 WNHNN and CDR2 SYGVQD (reference sequence). This CDR3 is 14 amino acids long. The CDR3, as DNA: TGCGCCAGCAGACCGGGACAGAGGGCTTCACCCCTCCACTTT. Translating it yields CASRPGQRASPLHF.

The chain joins TRBV7-9 to TRBJ1-1; D uncertain. Between the trimmed V and J ends, which lost 4 bases and 2 bases, there was a span of 8 bases. The CDR3 contains 13 residues. Germline CDR1 reads SEHNR; CDR2 reads FQNEAQ (reference sequence). The CDR3 protein is CASSYGGNTEAFF. The CDR3 DNA reads as TGTGCCAGCAGCTATGGAGGAAACACTGAAGCTTTCTTT. Full variable domain (outside the CDR3, taken from reference TRBV7-9 and TRBJ1-1): DTGVSQNPRHKITKRGQNVTFRCDPISEHNRLYWYRQTLGQGPEFLTYFQNEAQLEKSRLLSDRFSAERPKGSFSTLEIQRTEQGDSAMYLCASSYGGNTEAFFGQGTRLTVV.

V and J are TRBV2 and TRBJ1-2; D gene ambiguous. Per the germline V gene, CDR1 is SNHLY and CDR2 is FYNNEI. The CDR3 is 15 amino acids. Trimming left V 2 bases short and J 2 bases short, with 12 bases between. The CDR3 DNA sequence: TGTGCCAGCAGTGAAAATTGGCCCAGGAACTATGGCTACACCTTC. Translated: CASSENWPRNYGYTF.

The chain has TRBV11-2 and TRBJ1-6, with D possibly being TRBD1 (5 bases). CDR1 SGHAT and CDR2 FQNNGV come from the germline V gene. V was clipped by 5 bases and J by 0 bases, with 11 bases between them. The CDR3 has 16 residues. CDR3 nucleotide sequence: TGTGCCAGCAGCATCCACAGGAGCTCCTATAATTCACCCCTCCACTTT. Translated: CASSIHRSSYNSPLHF.

This chain joins TRBV15 and TRBJ1-2; 9 nucleotides agree with TRBD1. The CDR3 runs 15 residues. With 4 bases clipped from V and 8 bases from J, the junction kept 11 bases outside the gene matches. Germline lookup yields CDR1 LNHNV and CDR2 YYDKDF (reference sequence). This CDR3 is CATSTRDRDYEGYTF. Here the CDR3 DNA reads TGTGCCACCAGCACCCGGGACAGGGATTATGAAGGCTACACCTTC.

The rearrangement uses TRBV28 and TRBJ2-7, with D possibly TRBD1 on 5 matching bases. Germline V gene sequence: CDR1 MDHEN, CDR2 SYDVKM. Trimming took off 5 bases at V and 6 bases at J, with 23 bases between the two ends. CDR3 length: 16 residues. This CDR3 is CASSKTQGWGLGEQYF. In DNA, the CDR3 is TGTGCCAGCAGTAAGACCCAGGGCTGGGGCCTAGGCGAGCAGTACTTC.

The rearrangement joins TRBV7-2 to TRBJ1-5, with D maybe TRBD1 (5 bases). The germline V and J ends were trimmed by 1 base and 5 bases, with 15 bases remaining between them. Germline V CDR1 and CDR2: SGHTA, FQGNSA. The CDR3 is 16 amino acids. CDR3 coding DNA: TGTGCCAGCAGCTTAGAGGTTCAGGGTCCTGATCAGCCCCAGCATTTT. It translates to CASSLEVQGPDQPQHF.